These T cell receptor beta chains were read from a single sample in a study of blood T cell repertoires in COVID-19. Profiled with immunoSEQ multiplex PCR; TCRdb holds only in-frame clones, not every one. The table includes more than 70,000 clones, less than 90% detected once. Sequenced input: peripheral blood. These receptors originate from an older man with active or convalescent COVID-19. Each CDR3 is given with its conserved first and last residue. The order of the fields is D gene, J gene, clone size, V gene, CDR3 protein, CDR3 DNA. The D gene is left open where the match is weak. Part of the rows lack a size; the others show once, few, many or a class for expanded clones.

>NA|TRBJ1-4|NA|TRBV28
CASSLLSLNEKLFF
TGTGCCAGCAGTTTACTGAGCCTTAATGAAAAACTGTTTTTT
>TRBD2|TRBJ2-1|NA|TRBV24-1
CATSDGSSGRGNEQFF
TGTGCCACCAGTGATGGGAGTAGCGGGAGAGGTAATGAGCAGTTCTTC
>TRBD1|TRBJ1-5|NA|TRBV18
CASSRDRVAGQPQHF
TGTGCCAGCTCCCGGGACAGGGTTGCCGGTCAGCCCCAGCATTTT
>NA|TRBJ2-4|NA|TRBV3-1/TRBV3-2
CASSFRDGKNIQYF
TGTGCCAGCAGCTTCAGGGATGGCAAAAACATTCAGTACTTC
>NA|TRBJ1-5|once|TRBV6-5
CASGENRVGNQPQHF
TGTGCCAGCGGCGAAAACAGGGTGGGCAATCAGCCCCAGCATTTT
>NA|TRBJ2-3|NA|TRBV3-1/TRBV3-2
CASSQPLTSGDTQYF
TGTGCCAGCAGCCAACCCTTAACCTCAGGGGATACGCAGTATTTT
>TRBD1|TRBJ2-7|NA|TRBV27
CASSQGQGREQYF
TGTGCCAGCAGCCAGGGACAGGGGAGGGAGCAGTACTTC
>TRBD2|TRBJ2-5|NA|TRBV7-2
CASSPSWGSGSHETQYF
TGTGCCAGCAGCCCTAGCTGGGGTAGCGGGAGCCACGAGACCCAGTACTTC
>NA|TRBJ1-6|NA|TRBV4-2
CASSQDTHSGNSPLHF
TGTGCCAGCAGCCAAGATACCCACTCCGGGAATTCACCCCTCCACTTT
>TRBD1|TRBJ2-2|NA|TRBV19
CASSIDFDRGRTTGELFF
TGTGCCAGTAGTATAGACTTCGACAGGGGGCGCACCACCGGGGAGCTGTTTTTT
>NA|TRBJ2-1|NA|TRBV7-9
CASSWDLHEQFF
TGTGCCAGCAGCTGGGACTTACATGAGCAGTTCTTC
>NA|TRBJ1-5|NA|TRBV4-3
CASSLTDGDNQPQHF
TGCGCCAGCAGCCTGACTGACGGTGACAATCAGCCCCAGCATTTT
>NA|TRBJ2-2|NA|TRBV7-8
CASSRRTGELFF
TGTGCCAGCAGCCGCCGGACCGGGGAGCTGTTTTTT
>NA|TRBJ2-7|NA|TRBV30
CAWSKPGSWPNEQYF
TGTGCCTGGAGTAAACCGGGATCTTGGCCGAACGAGCAGTACTTC
>TRBD1|TRBJ1-6|few|TRBV9
CASSVDRGGSPLHF
TGTGCCAGCAGCGTGGACAGGGGGGGTTCACCCCTCCACTTT
>TRBD2|TRBJ2-1|few|TRBV5-4
CASSITSGSYNEQFF
TGTGCCAGCAGCATTACTAGCGGCTCCTACAATGAGCAGTTCTTC
>NA|TRBJ2-1|NA|TRBV21-1
CASSKYSGSYNEQFF
TGTGCCAGCAGCAAATACAGCGGGAGCTACAATGAGCAGTTCTTC
>TRBD1|TRBJ1-1|NA|TRBV2
CASKGQGAVNTEAFF
TGTGCCAGCAAAGGACAGGGGGCAGTGAACACTGAAGCTTTCTTT
>NA|TRBJ1-1|NA|TRBV28
CASGVTGANTEAFF
TGTGCCAGCGGTGTGACAGGCGCAAACACTGAAGCTTTCTTT
>TRBD2|TRBJ2-5|NA|TRBV6-1
CASSDGTSGKRETQYF
TGTGCCAGCAGTGACGGCACTAGCGGGAAACGGGAGACCCAGTACTTC
>TRBD1|TRBJ2-1|NA|TRBV7-2
CASSVRTGFDEQFF
TGTGCCAGCAGCGTCCGGACAGGGTTTGATGAGCAGTTCTTC
>TRBD2|TRBJ2-1|NA|TRBV2
CASRRLAYNEQFF
TGTGCCAGCCGAAGACTAGCATACAATGAGCAGTTCTTC
>TRBD1|TRBJ2-7|NA|TRBV7-9
CASSPPFGTGDSYEQYF
TGTGCCAGCAGCCCTCCTTTCGGGACAGGGGACTCCTACGAGCAGTACTTC